This T cell receptor beta chain was captured by sequencing in a study of shared clonotypes between healthy human individuals. CD45RO-negative, CCR7-positively selected cells formed the naive CD8 fraction, excluding terminally differentiated effector memory CD45RA+ cells. Trimming pared 4 bases from V and 0 bases from J, leaving 16 bases between. The CDR3 spans 17 residues. The germline gives CDR1 SGDLS, CDR2 YYNGEE. Generated by immunoSEQ multiplex PCR, the TCRdb table keeps only in-frame clones and is missing some. This table has approximately 1.9 million clones, around 93% appearing once. Sequencing input: naive CD8+ T cells from PBMCs. The chain carries TRBV9 and TRBJ2-2; no definite D call. This sequence originates from a man aged 18-30 years in good health. Some clones in this sample may be carry-over from other donors' samples. In DNA form, the CDR3 reads TGTGCCAGCAGCACCCCGGAAACTACCTCGAACACCGGGGAGCTGTTTTTT. Amino acids: CASSTPETTSNTGELFF.